The 29 T cell receptor beta chains presented below share a single source sample, sequenced in a study of cytomegalovirus exposure and HLA in healthy donors. 60 Vbeta and 13 Jbeta primers were used in PCR. Libraries were prepared by immunoSEQ multiplex PCR; TCRdb keeps only in-frame clonotypes and omits some of them. The sample yields 120,000 to 150,000 clones, roughly 80% seen once. Sequencing used PBMCs. The receptor source for this set is a female donor in good health and CMV-seronegative.

The chain uses TRBV11-1 and TRBJ2-3; TRBD2 agrees at 8 bases. Germline lookup yields CDR1 SGHAT and CDR2 FQDESV (reference sequence). After removal of 5 bases from V and 7 bases from J, the junction contained 11 bases not matched to a gene. The CDR3 is 15 residues long. The CDR3 sequence is CASSPSGSGVNTQYF. The CDR3 coding sequence is TGTGCCAGCAGCCCCAGCGGGAGTGGGGTGAATACGCAGTATTTT. Full variable domain (rest looked up from reference TRBV11-1 and TRBJ2-3): EAEVAQSPRYKITEKSQAVAFWCDPISGHATLYWYRQILGQGPELLVQFQDESVVDDSQLPKDRFSAERLKGVDSTLKIQPAELGDSAMYLCASSPSGSGVNTQYFGPGTRLTVL.

V and J are TRBV7-2 and TRBJ1-5, with 8 bases that match TRBD1. Germline CDR1 is SGHTA and CDR2 is FQGNSA. J lost 2 bases, V lost 5 bases, and 5 bases had no gene match. The CDR3 is 15 residues long. CDR3 loop: CASSRRGLGNQPQHF. The CDR3 DNA reads TGTGCCAGCAGCCGCAGGGGGCTGGGCAATCAGCCCCAGCATTTT.

The chain links TRBV27 to TRBJ1-1, with 8 bases aligning to TRBD1. V lost 8 bases to trimming and J lost 6 bases; unmatched junction nucleotides: 8. The CDR3 is made up of 13 amino acids. CDR1 is MNHEY and CDR2 is SMNVEV in the germline V gene (reference sequence). For the CDR3, the DNA is TGTGCCAGCGGAAGACAGGGGATCGCTGAAGCTTTCTTT. It yields the protein CASGRQGIAEAFF.

The V and J genes are TRBV6-1 and TRBJ2-7, with 10 nucleotides matching TRBD2. With 4 bases clipped from V and 2 bases from J, the junction kept 5 bases outside the gene matches. The CDR3 runs 15 residues. Germline V gene sequence: CDR1 MNHNS, CDR2 SASEGT. CDR3 sequence (DNA): TGTGCCAGCAGTGGAGGTCTAGCGGGAGCCTACGAGCAGTACTTC. This sequence encodes CASSGGLAGAYEQYF.

The chain links TRBV6-5 to TRBJ1-1; D unresolved. Germline values: CDR1 MNHEY, CDR2 SVGAGI. The ends were cut back, 6 bases at V and 5 bases at J, with 13 bases in the middle. The CDR3 runs to 13 residues. The CDR3 bases are TGTGCCAGCAGCACCCATCCGAGGACTGAAGCTTTCTTT. Translated, it gives CASSTHPRTEAFF.

V and J are TRBV7-2 and TRBJ2-5, with TRBD2 as a possible D gene (6 bases). Trimming took off 5 bases at V and 2 bases at J, with 12 bases between the two ends. Germline-derived CDR1 and CDR2 are SGHTA and FQGNSA. CDR3 length: 14 residues. CDR3: CASSPGRAQETQYF. The CDR3 nucleotides read TGTGCCAGCAGCCCCGGGAGAGCTCAAGAGACCCAGTACTTC.

J is TRBJ2-7 and V is TRBV5-1; the D gene is possibly TRBD1 (6 bases). The V end was cut by 0 bases, the J end by 2 bases, with 9 bases between. Germline assignment: CDR1 SGHRS and CDR2 YFSETQ. The CDR3 has 14 amino acids. The CDR3, as DNA: TGCGCCAGCAGCTTGGCATGGGGGCCCTACGAGCAGTACTTC. This translates into CASSLAWGPYEQYF.

The sample holds a few counts of this clone. This chain's CDR3 is CASSFDRAGANVLTF. Here the CDR3 DNA reads TGCGCCAGCAGCTTCGACAGGGCTGGGGCCAACGTCCTGACTTTC. The rearrangement links TRBV5-1 to TRBJ2-6; 7 positions match TRBD1. Germline CDR1 is SGHRS and CDR2 is YFSETQ. Germline trimming cut 2 bases from V and 2 bases from J; bases unmatched to any gene: 1. The CDR3 runs 15 residues.

This clone has just a few counts. V and J are TRBV10-3 and TRBJ1-2, with D maybe TRBD1 (6 bases). Germline V gene sequence: CDR1 ENHRY, CDR2 SYGVKD. Trimming removed 2 bases at V and 5 bases at J, with 6 bases between. The CDR3 is 12 amino acids. In nucleotides, the CDR3 is TGTGCCATCAGTGAGCAGGGGTATGGCTACACCTTC. Protein sequence: CAISEQGYGYTF.

The chain links TRBV7-2 to TRBJ1-1; 12 positions match TRBD1. Germline CDR1 and CDR2: SGHTA and FQGNSA. Unmatched junction bases numbered 10, after V lost 5 bases and J lost 6 bases. The CDR3 spans 16 residues. The CDR3 here is CASSRGTGGLVAEAFF. The CDR3 DNA sequence: TGTGCCAGCAGCCGAGGGACAGGGGGCTTGGTCGCTGAAGCTTTCTTT.

The chain uses TRBV5-4 and TRBJ2-5; TRBD2 aligns across 11 bases. The assigned J gene may be wrong: the sequence end matches TRBJ2-7 better. Germline V gene sequence: CDR1 SGHNT, CDR2 YYREEE (reference sequence). The CDR3 is 18 residues long. CDR3 loop: CASSPFILAGDYSYEQYF. CDR3 bases: TGTGCCAGCAGCCCCTTCATACTAGCGGGAGACTACTCCTACGAGCAGTACTTC.

This clone was counted a few times. CDR3 sequence reads: CASSLSGYTDTQYF. The CDR3 coding sequence is TGTGCCAGCAGCTTATCGGGGTACACAGATACGCAGTATTTT. This chain connects TRBV7-8 to TRBJ2-3; tentative D call: TRBD2 (5 bases). Germline values: CDR1 SGHVS, CDR2 FQNEAQ. The V end lost 2 bases, the J end lost 2 bases, and 8 bases lay between the germline ends. This CDR3 spans 14 amino acids. Filled out from reference TRBV7-8 and TRBJ2-3, the complete variable domain reads GAGVSQSPRYKVAKRGQDVALRCDPISGHVSLFWYQQALGQGPEFLTYFQNEAQLDKSGLPSDRFFAERPEGSVSTLKIQRTQQEDSAVYLCASSLSGYTDTQYFGPGTRLTVL.

The chain is built from TRBV29-1 and TRBJ1-1, with a tentative D call TRBD1 (6 bases). Deletions cut 1 base from V and 5 bases from J, with 17 bases between. The CDR3 loop spans 15 amino acids. Germline CDR1 is SQVTM and CDR2 is ANQGSEA. CDR3 region: CSVEVPGDVWTEAFF. The CDR3, as DNA: TGCAGCGTTGAAGTCCCAGGGGATGTGTGGACTGAAGCTTTCTTT.

The rearrangement uses TRBV4-2 and TRBJ2-3; 10 nucleotides agree with TRBD2. CDR3 length: 16 residues. V trimming: 1 base; J trimming: 1 base; junction bases outside the gene matches: 2. CDR1 LGHNA and CDR2 YNFKEQ come from the germline V gene. CDR3 sequence reads: CASSQGTSGGTDTQYF. The CDR3 DNA follows: TGTGCCAGCAGCCAAGGAACTAGCGGGGGCACAGATACGCAGTATTTT.

The J gene is TRBJ1-2, the V gene TRBV9; 7 positions match TRBD1. This CDR3 contains 12 residues. Looked up from germline, CDR1 is SGDLS and CDR2 is YYNGEE. The junction had 1 base not matched to a gene; V was cut back by 0 bases and J by 8 bases. The DNA of the CDR3 is TGTGCCAGCAGCGTAGACAGGGGAGGCTACACCTTC. This translates into CASSVDRGGYTF.

This chain's CDR3 is CASSTSRRGQTGNTIYF. The CDR3 nucleotides read TGTGCCAGCAGCACTTCACGCAGGGGGCAAACTGGAAACACCATATATTTT. The chain combines TRBV11-1 with TRBJ1-3; 8 bases line up with TRBD1. The CDR3 has 17 amino acids. Trimming cost V 5 bases and J 2 bases; bases outside gene matches: 11. CDR1 and CDR2 from the germline V gene are SGHAT and FQDESV (reference sequence).

J is TRBJ1-1 and V is TRBV18; no reliable D call. Per germline, CDR1 KGHSH and CDR2 LQKENI. Trimming shortened V by 1 base and J by 1 base, and 4 bases separated the two germline ends. CDR3 length equals 13 residues. The CDR3 region is CASSPRQNTEAFF. The CDR3 nucleotides are TGTGCCAGCTCACCACGGCAGAACACTGAAGCTTTCTTT.

This chain links TRBV19 with TRBJ1-1, with D unresolved. Between the trimmed V and J ends, which lost 2 bases and 2 bases, there was a span of 9 bases. This CDR3 contains 14 residues. Germline CDR1 is LNHDA and CDR2 is SQIVND (reference sequence). The chain's CDR3 is CASSIRVLNTEAFF. CDR3 DNA sequence: TGTGCCAGTAGTATACGTGTTCTTAACACTGAAGCTTTCTTT.

The V and J genes are TRBV6-5 and TRBJ1-4; D is uncertain. CDR3 length equals 14 residues. From germline, CDR1 is MNHEY and CDR2 SVGAGI. The V and J ends lost 2 bases and 11 bases respectively, with 15 bases between them. The CDR3 DNA reads TGTGCCAGCAGTTACGGACTGAGTAATGGGAAACTGTTTTTT. It specifies CASSYGLSNGKLFF.

The gene calls are TRBV4-1 and TRBJ2-1; D not certain. The CDR3 covers 13 residues. The V end lost 4 bases, the J end lost 7 bases, and 11 bases lay between the germline ends. Per the germline V gene, CDR1 is MGHRA and CDR2 is YSYEKL. The CDR3 sequence is CASSPPLSNEQFF. CDR3 nucleotide sequence: TGCGCCAGCAGCCCCCCCCTTTCGAATGAGCAGTTCTTC.

The V and J genes are TRBV29-1 and TRBJ2-1; 9 positions agree with TRBD2. Per germline, CDR1 SQVTM and CDR2 ANQGSEA. CDR3 length: 14 residues. After removal of 2 bases from V and 8 bases from J, the junction contained 7 bases not matched to a gene. The CDR3, as DNA: TGCAGCGTTGAATCACGCGGGAGGGCCGATGAGCAGTTCTTC. Protein sequence: CSVESRGRADEQFF.

V usage is TRBV11-2 and J usage is TRBJ2-7, with 8 bases lining up with TRBD2. The CDR3 has 15 residues. V was pared by 0 bases and J by 0 bases, with 1 base of the junction left unmatched. Germline-derived CDR1 and CDR2 are SGHAT and FQNNGV. The CDR3 DNA reads as TGTGCCAGCAGCTTAGAGAGCGGGAGCTCCTACGAGCAGTACTTC. It yields the protein CASSLESGSSYEQYF.

The rearrangement joins TRBV28 to TRBJ2-3; D remains ambiguous. The CDR3 has 12 residues. The germline gives CDR1 MDHEN, CDR2 SYDVKM. The V and J ends lost 6 bases and 4 bases respectively, with 8 bases between them. This CDR3 is CASRGRPDTQYF. CDR3 nucleotide sequence: TGTGCCAGCAGGGGCCGACCAGATACGCAGTATTTT.

This rearrangement joins TRBV5-1 to TRBJ1-3; D not certain. The J call may be in error: the DNA end matches TRBJ2-2 better. Germline CDR1 and CDR2: SGHRS and YFSETQ. The CDR3 covers 11 residues. The chain's CDR3 is CASSMDRELFF. The CDR3 nucleotides are TGCGCCAGCAGCATGGACCGGGAGCTGTTTTTT.

V usage is TRBV29-1 and J usage is TRBJ2-5; maybe TRBD1 (6 bases). The V gene lost 6 bases and the J gene lost 2 bases, with 7 bases spanning the gap. The CDR3 loop spans 11 amino acids. The V gene's germline CDR1 is SQVTM and CDR2 ANQGSEA. This CDR3 is CSVQGQETQYF. The CDR3 DNA follows: TGCAGCGTGCAGGGGCAAGAGACCCAGTACTTC.

This clone appeared once. The rearrangement joins TRBV5-6 to TRBJ1-5, with unresolved D. CDR3 length equals 14 residues. Trimming pared 3 bases from V and 3 bases from J, leaving 10 bases between. Germline values: CDR1 SGHDT, CDR2 YYEEEE. The CDR3 loop is CASSWQVFNQPQHF. DNA of the CDR3: TGTGCCAGCAGCTGGCAAGTTTTCAATCAGCCCCAGCATTTT.

The CDR3 DNA is TGTGCCAGCGCAAACAGGGGAGACACTGAAGCTTTCTTT. The encoded protein is CASANRGDTEAFF. J is TRBJ1-1 and V is TRBV27, with TRBD1 matching 7 bases. This CDR3 contains 13 residues. Germline-derived CDR1 and CDR2 are MNHEY and SMNVEV (reference sequence). Trimming removed 8 bases from V and 3 bases from J; junction bases left unmatched: 6.

V gene TRBV4-1 combines with J gene TRBJ2-5, with no clear D. The germline gives CDR1 MGHRA, CDR2 YSYEKL. There are 13 residues in the CDR3. Trimming took off 1 base at V and 4 bases at J, with 7 bases between the two ends. The chain's CDR3 is CASSQARGETQYF. The CDR3 region has the DNA TGCGCCAGCAGCCAAGCACGAGGAGAGACCCAGTACTTC.

This chain connects TRBV6-1 to TRBJ2-7, with 14 bases aligning to TRBD2. Germline V lookup: CDR1 MNHNS, CDR2 SASEGT. The CDR3 covers 19 residues. The V segment lost 4 bases and the J segment 3 bases; nucleotides outside the gene matches: 14. The CDR3, as DNA: TGTGCCAGCAGTGGATCTATAGGGGGACTAGCGGGAGTGTTCTACGAGCAGTACTTC. Protein sequence: CASSGSIGGLAGVFYEQYF.